The sequence of this T cell receptor (beta chain) was determined in a study of siplizumab effects on memory and regulatory T cells. Study outcomes and limitations: Of the proliferating CD4+ or CD8+ clones, roughly 75-97% lacked a naive or memory phenotype that could be assigned.

V shed 1 base and J shed 0 bases, with 13 bases lying between them. From germline, CDR1 is LGHNA and CDR2 YNFKEQ. The CDR3 spans 18 residues. This clone is a singleton in its sample. Its antigen is as yet unknown. The data were produced by immunoSEQ multiplex PCR, yet TCRdb's version contains in-frame clones alone and is incomplete. This table has about 100,000 clones, roughly 94% appearing once. V usage is TRBV4-2 and J usage is TRBJ2-6, with D unclear. The TCR sequence derives from a human donor in good health. Sequenced material: Tregs sorted from blood. CDR3 nucleotide sequence: TGTGCCAGCAGCCAAGCACTCCCATGGGTCTCTGGGGCCAACGTCCTGACTTTC. Protein: CASSQALPWVSGANVLTF.